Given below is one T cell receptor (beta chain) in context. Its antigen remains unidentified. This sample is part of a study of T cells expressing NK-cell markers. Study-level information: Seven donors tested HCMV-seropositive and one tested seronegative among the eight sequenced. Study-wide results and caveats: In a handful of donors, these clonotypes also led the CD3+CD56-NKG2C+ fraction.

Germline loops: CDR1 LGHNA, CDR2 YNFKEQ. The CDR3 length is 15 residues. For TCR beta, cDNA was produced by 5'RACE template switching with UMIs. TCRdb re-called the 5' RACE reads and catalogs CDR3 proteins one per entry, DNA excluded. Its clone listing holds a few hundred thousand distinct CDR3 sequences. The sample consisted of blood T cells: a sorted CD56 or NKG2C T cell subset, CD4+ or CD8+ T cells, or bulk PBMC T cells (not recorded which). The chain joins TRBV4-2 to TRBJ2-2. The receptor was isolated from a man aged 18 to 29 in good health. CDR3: CASSQRGANTGELFF.